The entry below gives a single T cell receptor beta chain sequence along with its context. This sample is drawn from a study of blood T cell repertoires in COVID-19. Study in general: Samples of COVID-19 (acute and convalescent) were obtained from the United States, Italy and Spain. From T cells, B-cell-depleted T cells, or PBMCs came the material, which was cDNA or gDNA.

CDR1 and CDR2 (germline): SGHRS, YFSETQ. The CDR3 contains 15 residues. J was trimmed by 6 bases and V by 5 bases; bases with no gene match: 4. Some clones are missing from TCRdb's copy, which holds only in-frame ones; the method was immunoSEQ multiplex PCR. This sample has around 300,000 clones, with around 86% found just once. This receptor was taken from a human donor in a cohort sampled during active COVID-19. Input material: peripheral blood. The chain joins TRBV5-1 to TRBJ2-3; 15 nucleotides line up with TRBD2. The CDR3 loop reads CASRGLAGGMDTQYF. The CDR3 DNA reads TGCGCCAGCAGAGGACTAGCGGGAGGGATGGATACGCAGTATTTT.